This passage covers 8 T cell receptor beta chains from one sample sequenced in a study of blood T cells in healthy people across ages. PCR was performed a second time for roughly 7 to 11 cycles using a sample-barcoded 5' primer and a J-beta primer mix. TCRdb re-called the 5' RACE reads with MiXCR, one entry per CDR3 protein. The sample consists of some 850,000 distinct CDR3 sequences, more than 25% of them appearing once. These data were also reused for a study on T cells of mothers and their children.

Sequencing was carried out using blood. Receptors were obtained from a boy aged 10-17 years in good health.

The chain uses TRBV29-1 and TRBJ1-2; 10 bases line up with TRBD1. The CDR3 spans 13 residues. The V segment lost 3 bases and the J segment 8 bases; nucleotides outside the gene matches: 6. Germline CDR1 SQVTM, CDR2 ANQGSEA. The CDR3 coding sequence is TGCAGCGTTGATCCGGGACAGGGGAACGGCTACACCTTC. Translated: CSVDPGQGNGYTF. The entire variable domain, with the rest obtained from reference TRBV29-1 and TRBJ1-2, is as follows: SAVISQKPSRDICQRGTSLTIQCQVDSQVTMMFWYRQQPGQSLTLIATANQGSEATYESGFVIDKFPISRPNLTFSTLTVSNMSPEDSSIYLCSVDPGQGNGYTFGSGTRLTVV.

In its sample, this clonotype was seen a few times. The CDR3 loop reads CASSQDRDQTQYF. The DNA of the CDR3 is TGTGCCAGCAGCCAAGACAGGGACCAGACCCAGTACTTC. This chain uses TRBV3-1 with TRBJ2-5, with D perhaps matching TRBD1 or TRBD2 (5 bases each). Germline V gene data show CDR1 as LGHDT and CDR2 as YNNKEL (reference sequence). Trimming took 0 bases from V and 6 from J, leaving 8 bases between them. The CDR3 is 13 residues long.

The chain joins TRBV27 to TRBJ1-1, with a tentative D call TRBD1 (6 bases). The CDR3 is 15 residues long. The germline V gene encodes CDR1 MNHEY and CDR2 SMNVEV (reference sequence). The V end was cut by 5 bases, the J end by 5 bases, with 18 bases between. The CDR3 loop is CASSLQGSPRTEAFF. In DNA, the CDR3 is TGTGCCAGCAGTCTACAGGGTAGCCCGAGAACTGAAGCTTTCTTT.

The gene calls are TRBV2 and TRBJ1-4; D possibly corresponds to TRBD1 (5 bases). Trimming stripped 7 bases from V and 8 bases from J, with 8 bases between. The CDR3 is made up of 11 amino acids. The germline V gene has CDR1 SNHLY and CDR2 FYNNEI. The CDR3 DNA reads TGTGCCAGCACTAGACAGGAAAAACTGTTTTTT. This sequence encodes CASTRQEKLFF.

V gene TRBV3-1 combines with J gene TRBJ1-3; 7 nucleotides line up with TRBD1. Germline V gene sequence: CDR1 LGHDT, CDR2 YNNKEL (reference sequence). V shed 7 bases, J shed 9 bases, and the junction held 18 bases outside the gene matches. The CDR3 extends over 16 amino acids. The CDR3 loop is CASTFGTAGPKGTIYF. DNA of the CDR3: TGTGCCAGCACTTTCGGGACAGCCGGACCTAAGGGCACCATATATTTT.

The chain couples TRBV5-1 to TRBJ2-2; 7 bases agree with TRBD1. The germline gives CDR1 SGHRS, CDR2 YFSETQ. The CDR3 is made up of 15 amino acids. Losses at the gene ends were 4 bases for V and 4 bases for J; bases not matched to a gene: 7. The CDR3 DNA is TGCGCCAGCAGCCACCGGGACAGATTCACCGGGGAGCTGTTTTTT. Translation: CASSHRDRFTGELFF.

This clonotype was observed a handful of times. The chain couples TRBV14 to TRBJ2-7, with TRBD2 as a possible D gene (6 bases). The CDR3 runs 16 residues. Trimming pared 1 base from V and 2 bases from J, leaving 15 bases between. The germline CDR1 and CDR2 sequences are SGHDN and FVKESK. The CDR3 DNA reads TGTGCCAGCAGCCAAGGGCGGGGATTCCTGACCTACGAGCAGTACTTC. It yields the protein CASSQGRGFLTYEQYF. Full variable domain (rest looked up from reference TRBV14 and TRBJ2-7): EAGVTQFPSHSVIEKGQTVTLRCDPISGHDNLYWYRRVMGKEIKFLLHFVKESKQDESGMPNNRFLAERTGGTYSTLKVQPAELEDSGVYFCASSQGRGFLTYEQYFGPGTRLTVT.

The CDR3 DNA sequence: TGTGCCAGCAGTCCCCTAGGGACAGTCGTACCAGAGCAGTACTTC. It encodes CASSPLGTVVPEQYF. V gene TRBV28 combines with J gene TRBJ2-5, with 7 bases identical to TRBD1. The CDR3 is made up of 15 amino acids. Germline V gives CDR1 MDHEN, CDR2 SYDVKM. V trimming: 5 bases; J trimming: 11 bases; junction bases outside the gene matches: 17. Combining the CDR3 with reference TRBV28 and TRBJ2-5 gives the whole variable domain DVKVTQSSRYLVKRTGEKVFLECVQDMDHENMFWYRQDPGLGLRLIYFSYDVKMKEKGDIPEGYSVSREKKERFSLILESASTNQTSMYLCASSPLGTVVPEQYFGPGTRLLVL.